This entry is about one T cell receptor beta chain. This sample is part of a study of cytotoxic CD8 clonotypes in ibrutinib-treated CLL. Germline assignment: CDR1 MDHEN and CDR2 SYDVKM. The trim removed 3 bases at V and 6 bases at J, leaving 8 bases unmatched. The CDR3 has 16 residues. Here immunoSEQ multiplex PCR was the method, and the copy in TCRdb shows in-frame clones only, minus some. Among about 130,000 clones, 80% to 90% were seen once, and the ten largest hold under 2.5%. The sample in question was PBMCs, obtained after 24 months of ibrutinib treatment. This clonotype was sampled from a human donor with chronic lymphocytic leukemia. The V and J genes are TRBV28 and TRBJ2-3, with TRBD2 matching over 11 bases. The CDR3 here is CASSLLAGGPEDTQYF. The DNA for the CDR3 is TGTGCCAGCAGTTTGTTAGCGGGAGGGCCGGAGGATACGCAGTATTTT.